These 24 T cell receptor beta chains originate from one sample sequenced in a study of blood T cell repertoires in COVID-19. Libraries were prepared by immunoSEQ multiplex PCR; TCRdb keeps only in-frame clonotypes and omits some of them. This repertoire shows approximately 200,000 clones, around 88% found once; its top ten account for around 1.5%. The sequenced sample was peripheral blood. The receptor set was obtained from a man aged 18-30 years with active or convalescent COVID-19.

The V call is TRBV6-5, the J call TRBJ1-2; D gene uncertain. Germline values: CDR1 MNHEY, CDR2 SVGAGI. The CDR3 runs to 13 residues. Trimming pared 0 bases from V and 13 bases from J, leaving 15 bases between. The CDR3 spells CASSYSHLTPSTF. The CDR3 DNA reads TGTGCCAGCAGTTACTCCCATTTAACTCCTTCCACCTTC.

The chain couples TRBV5-1 to TRBJ2-7; 8 bases line up with TRBD1. Losses at the gene ends were 4 bases for V and 3 bases for J; bases not matched to a gene: 3. CDR1 is SGHRS, CDR2 YFSETQ, per germline. This CDR3 has 13 amino acids. CDR3 protein: CASSRDRGYEQYF. The DNA for the CDR3 is TGCGCCAGCAGCCGAGACAGGGGCTACGAGCAGTACTTC.

This clone has a single count. The gene calls are TRBV27 and TRBJ2-5, with D perhaps TRBD1 (7 bases). This CDR3 contains 15 residues. Germline V CDR1 and CDR2: MNHEY, SMNVEV (reference sequence). V shed 1 base and J shed 12 bases, with 21 bases lying between them. CDR3 DNA: TGTGCCAGCAGTTTATGGGCACCACCCCGGGGGACAGAGTACTTC. This encodes CASSLWAPPRGTEYF.

The chain is built from TRBV5-4 and TRBJ2-7; TRBD1 matches 9 bases. Germline lookup yields CDR1 SGHNT and CDR2 YYREEE (reference sequence). V gave up 4 bases and J gave up 0 bases; unmatched junction bases: 8. The CDR3 length is 16 residues. CDR3 loop: CASSPGTGFSSYEQYF. The CDR3 nucleotides read TGTGCCAGCAGCCCCGGGACAGGGTTCAGCTCCTACGAGCAGTACTTC.

The chain joins TRBV11-2 to TRBJ1-1; 9 nucleotides line up with TRBD1. CDR1 and CDR2 from the germline V gene are SGHAT and FQNNGV. V lost 0 bases to trimming and J lost 5 bases; unmatched junction nucleotides: 7. The CDR3 runs 16 residues. The CDR3, as DNA: TGTGCCAGCAGCTTAGATCCGGGACAGGGAGTTACTGAAGCTTTCTTT. The encoded protein is CASSLDPGQGVTEAFF.

The chain is built from TRBV29-1 and TRBJ2-1; TRBD2 agrees at 8 bases. The V segment lost 8 bases and the J segment 3 bases; nucleotides outside the gene matches: 9. Germline CDR1 and CDR2: SQVTM and ANQGSEA. The CDR3 extends over 14 amino acids. CDR3 bases: TGCAGCCCGTGGGGTAGCGGGGTCTACAATGAGCAGTTCTTC. As protein: CSPWGSGVYNEQFF.

The J gene is TRBJ1-2, the V gene TRBV7-9; TRBD1 is a possible D gene (6 bases). Germline V lookup: CDR1 SEHNR, CDR2 FQNEAQ (reference sequence). The CDR3 spans 11 residues. With 8 bases removed from V and 6 bases from J, the gap between germline ends came to 10 bases. The CDR3 DNA follows: TGTGCCAGCTCCCGGACAGATGGCTACACCTTC. It encodes CASSRTDGYTF.

The chain has TRBV29-1 and TRBJ2-7; 10 nucleotides match TRBD1. The CDR3 extends over 13 amino acids. V lost 7 bases and J lost 2; bases outside the gene matches: 5. Germline loops: CDR1 SQVTM, CDR2 ANQGSEA. CDR3 DNA sequence: TGCAGCGCTTCCGGACAGGGGGCCTACGAGCAGTACTTC. Translating gives CSASGQGAYEQYF.

Only a few counts were recorded for this clone. This chain uses TRBV6-2 or TRBV6-3 with TRBJ2-7, with D perhaps TRBD2 (6 bases). The CDR3 covers 11 residues. Trimming cost V 6 bases and J 7 bases, with 10 bases left between them. Per germline, CDR1 MNHEY and CDR2 SVGEGT. The CDR3 is CASSDAGEQYF. CDR3 nucleotides: TGTGCCAGCAGCGACGCGGGGGAGCAGTACTTC.

This clone was seen only a few times. This rearrangement joins TRBV20-1 to TRBJ1-2; 8 bases map to TRBD1. Germline V gene sequence: CDR1 DFQATT, CDR2 SNEGSKA (reference sequence). The CDR3 extends over 13 amino acids. Trimming took 3 bases from V and 7 from J; bases not matched to a gene: 7. CDR3 nucleotide sequence: TGCAGTGCTAGTCGCAGGGGGCTTGCTGGCTACACCTTC. This gives the protein CSASRRGLAGYTF.

This sequence joins TRBV6-1 and TRBJ1-3, with D perhaps TRBD1 (6 bases). V was shortened by 3 bases and J by 4 bases, with 16 bases between the two germline ends. Looked up from germline, CDR1 is MNHNS and CDR2 is SASEGT. The CDR3 totals 16 residues. The CDR3 DNA sequence: TGTGCCAGCAGTGACGAACAGGGCCTGGGGGGAAACACCATATATTTT. This gives the protein CASSDEQGLGGNTIYF.

The chain has TRBV15 and TRBJ2-2, with D possibly TRBD2 on 7 matching bases. Trimming shortened V by 1 base and J by 5 bases, and 11 bases separated the two germline ends. Per germline, CDR1 LNHNV and CDR2 YYDKDF (reference sequence). CDR3 size: 15 residues. CDR3 nucleotide sequence: TGTGCCACCAGCAGAGTAAGGGGGGGAACCGGGGAGCTGTTTTTT. Its protein product is CATSRVRGGTGELFF.

This rearrangement joins TRBV19 to TRBJ2-1; D gene ambiguous. V was clipped by 2 bases and J by 0 bases, with 5 bases between them. The germline gives CDR1 LNHDA, CDR2 SQIVND (reference sequence). The CDR3 consists of 14 residues. Written as DNA, the CDR3 is TGTGCCAGTAGTATACCTAGCTCCTACAATGAGCAGTTCTTC. Translated: CASSIPSSYNEQFF. Filled out from reference TRBV19 and TRBJ2-1, the complete variable domain reads DGGITQSPKYLFRKEGQNVTLSCEQNLNHDAMYWYRQDPGQGLRLIYYSQIVNDFQKGDIAEGYSVSREKKESFPLTVTSAQKNPTAFYLCASSIPSSYNEQFFGPGTRLTVL.

The chain is built from TRBV29-1 and TRBJ1-1; no clear D. Germline CDR1 is SQVTM and CDR2 is ANQGSEA. The CDR3 consists of 12 residues. Trimming shortened V by 7 bases and J by 0 bases, and 9 bases separated the two germline ends. CDR3 in amino acids: CSAAQVNTEAFF. DNA of the CDR3: TGCAGCGCTGCGCAGGTGAACACTGAAGCTTTCTTT.

This clone was detected once. The CDR3 DNA follows: TGTGCCAGCGCGACTTCTGAAGCTTTCTTT. It is translated as CASATSEAFF. The V and J genes are TRBV28 and TRBJ1-1; the D is unclear. The germline V gene has CDR1 MDHEN and CDR2 SYDVKM. This CDR3 spans 10 amino acids. The V gene lost 8 bases and the J gene lost 6 bases, with 7 bases spanning the gap.

This chain links TRBV19 with TRBJ2-3; D unclear. Germline values: CDR1 LNHDA, CDR2 SQIVND (reference sequence). The CDR3 length is 17 residues. V lost 6 bases and J lost 0, with 19 bases in between. The CDR3 bases are TGTGCCAGTAGCCCCAGAAGAGGTAGGCCTAGCACAGATACGCAGTATTTT. This sequence encodes CASSPRRGRPSTDTQYF.

The chain uses TRBV28 and TRBJ2-7, with D perhaps TRBD1 (6 bases). V lost 6 bases, J lost 1 base, and 10 bases lay in between. The CDR3 consists of 13 residues. Per the germline V gene, CDR1 is MDHEN and CDR2 is SYDVKM. The DNA of the CDR3 is TGTGCCAGCAGCACAGGGATTTCCTACGAGCAGTACTTC. It translates to CASSTGISYEQYF.

The chain joins TRBV6-5 to TRBJ1-1; D might be TRBD1 (6 bases). Per the germline V gene, CDR1 is MNHEY and CDR2 is SVGAGI. The V end was cut by 8 bases, the J end by 0 bases, with 10 bases between. The CDR3 length is 13 residues. The CDR3 sequence: CASYRVVNTEAFF. The CDR3 DNA follows: TGTGCCAGCTACAGGGTCGTGAACACTGAAGCTTTCTTT.

V is TRBV15 and J is TRBJ2-7; maybe TRBD1 (6 bases). V was trimmed by 3 bases and J by 4 bases, leaving 10 bases between them. This CDR3 contains 13 residues. Looked up from germline, CDR1 is LNHNV and CDR2 is YYDKDF (reference sequence). CDR3 DNA sequence: TGTGCCACCAGCAGGGACAGACAGTACGAGCAGTACTTC. It encodes CATSRDRQYEQYF.

The chain recombines TRBV5-6 with TRBJ2-7, with a tentative D call TRBD1 (5 bases). CDR3 size: 16 residues. The V end was cut by 1 base, the J end by 6 bases, with 20 bases between. CDR1 SGHDT and CDR2 YYEEEE come from the germline V gene. In nucleotides, the CDR3 is TGTGCCAGCAGCTTGAGTCACAGGCCAACTATACGCGAGCAGTACTTC. Encoded protein: CASSLSHRPTIREQYF.

The rearrangement joins TRBV5-4 to TRBJ2-3; perhaps TRBD2 as D (6 bases). This CDR3 contains 14 residues. V lost 1 base and J 4 bases, leaving 10 bases between the germline ends. The germline V gene encodes CDR1 SGHNT and CDR2 YYREEE (reference sequence). Here the CDR3 DNA reads TGTGCCAGCAGCTTGCGCCTAGCGCCAGATACGCAGTATTTT. It specifies CASSLRLAPDTQYF.

This chain joins TRBV30 and TRBJ1-1, with D perhaps matching TRBD1 (5 bases). CDR1 is GTSNPN and CDR2 is SVGIG in the germline V gene (reference sequence). This CDR3 has 14 amino acids. Deletions cut 0 bases from V and 8 bases from J, with 16 bases between. CDR3 coding DNA: TGTGCCTGGAGTGTTGGGTGGGGCACTGAAGAAGCTTTCTTT. Its translation is CAWSVGWGTEEAFF.

This clone was seen only a few times. The chain uses TRBV10-2 and TRBJ2-1; D is possibly TRBD2 (5 bases). Germline CDR1 and CDR2: WSHSY and SAAADI. The CDR3 runs to 15 residues. Deletions cut 0 bases from V and 8 bases from J, with 14 bases between. The CDR3 here is CASSESPTSTDEQFF. CDR3 nucleotides: TGCGCCAGCAGTGAGTCACCAACTAGTACCGATGAGCAGTTCTTC.

This clone was observed once. The chain links TRBV6-1 to TRBJ1-1; D possibly corresponds to TRBD1 (6 bases). This CDR3 contains 11 residues. V dropped 3 bases and J dropped 8 bases, with 7 bases sitting between them. Germline CDR1 is MNHNS and CDR2 is SASEGT. The CDR3 reads CASSDGTEAFF. The CDR3 nucleotides are TGTGCCAGCAGTGACGGGACAGAAGCTTTCTTT.